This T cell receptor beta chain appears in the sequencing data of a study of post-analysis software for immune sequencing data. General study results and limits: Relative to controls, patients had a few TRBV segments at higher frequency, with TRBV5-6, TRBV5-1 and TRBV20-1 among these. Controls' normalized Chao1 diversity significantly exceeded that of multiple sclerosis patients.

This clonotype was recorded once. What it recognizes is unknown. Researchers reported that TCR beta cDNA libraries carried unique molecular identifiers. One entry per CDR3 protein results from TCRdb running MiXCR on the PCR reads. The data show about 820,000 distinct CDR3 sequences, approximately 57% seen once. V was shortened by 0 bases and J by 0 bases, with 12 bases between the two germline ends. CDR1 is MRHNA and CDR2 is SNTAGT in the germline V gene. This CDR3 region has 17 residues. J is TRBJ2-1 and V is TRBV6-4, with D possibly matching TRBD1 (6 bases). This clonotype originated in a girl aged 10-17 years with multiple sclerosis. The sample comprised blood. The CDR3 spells CASSDSTGLGSYNEQFF. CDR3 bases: TGTGCCAGCAGTGACTCCACAGGGTTGGGCTCCTACAATGAGCAGTTCTTC.